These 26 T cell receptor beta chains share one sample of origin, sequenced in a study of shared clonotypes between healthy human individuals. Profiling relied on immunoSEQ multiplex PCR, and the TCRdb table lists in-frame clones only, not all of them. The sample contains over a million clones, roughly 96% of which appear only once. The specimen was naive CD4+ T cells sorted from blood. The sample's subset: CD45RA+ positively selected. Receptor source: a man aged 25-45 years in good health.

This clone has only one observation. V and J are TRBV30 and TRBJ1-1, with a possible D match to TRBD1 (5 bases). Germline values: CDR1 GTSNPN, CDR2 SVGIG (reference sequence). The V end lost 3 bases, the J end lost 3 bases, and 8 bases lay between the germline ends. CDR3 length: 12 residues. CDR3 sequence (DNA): TGTGCCTGGAGACCAGGGCACACTGAAGCTTTCTTT. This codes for CAWRPGHTEAFF.

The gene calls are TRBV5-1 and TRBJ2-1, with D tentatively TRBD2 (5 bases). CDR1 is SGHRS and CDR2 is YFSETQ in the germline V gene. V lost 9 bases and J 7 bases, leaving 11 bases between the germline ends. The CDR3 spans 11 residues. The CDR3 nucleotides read TGCGCCAACCATCCGGGAAATGAGCAGTTCTTC. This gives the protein CANHPGNEQFF.

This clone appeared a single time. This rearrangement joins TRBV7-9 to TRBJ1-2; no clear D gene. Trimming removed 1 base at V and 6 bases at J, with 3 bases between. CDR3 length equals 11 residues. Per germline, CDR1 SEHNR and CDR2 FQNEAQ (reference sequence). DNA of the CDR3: TGTGCCAGCAGCTTAGTCCATGGCTACACCTTC. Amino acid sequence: CASSLVHGYTF.

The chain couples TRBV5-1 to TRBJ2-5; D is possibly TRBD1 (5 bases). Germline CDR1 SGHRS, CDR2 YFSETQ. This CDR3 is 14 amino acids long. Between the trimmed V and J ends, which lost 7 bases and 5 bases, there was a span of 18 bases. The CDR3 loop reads CASQATVEQETQYF. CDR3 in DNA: TGCGCCAGCCAGGCGACAGTCGAGCAGGAGACCCAGTACTTC.

CDR3 bases: TGTGCCAGCAGCAGGGGAACTGGACCCGTTTTTGATACGCAGTATTTT. Translation gives CASSRGTGPVFDTQYF. The chain has TRBV21-1 and TRBJ2-3. TRBV21-1 represents a pseudogene. This CDR3 has 16 amino acids.

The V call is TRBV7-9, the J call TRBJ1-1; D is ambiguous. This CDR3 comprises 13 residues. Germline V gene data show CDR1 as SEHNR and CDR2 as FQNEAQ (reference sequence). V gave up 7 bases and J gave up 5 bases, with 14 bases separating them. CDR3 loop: CASTDEWETEAFF. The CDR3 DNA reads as TGTGCCAGCACCGATGAGTGGGAAACTGAAGCTTTCTTT.

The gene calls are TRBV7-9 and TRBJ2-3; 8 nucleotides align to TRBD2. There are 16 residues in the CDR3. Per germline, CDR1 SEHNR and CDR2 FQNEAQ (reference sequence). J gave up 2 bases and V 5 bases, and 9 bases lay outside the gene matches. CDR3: CASSPRGGGTTDTQYF. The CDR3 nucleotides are TGTGCCAGCAGCCCCCGGGGGGGCGGTACCACAGATACGCAGTATTTT.

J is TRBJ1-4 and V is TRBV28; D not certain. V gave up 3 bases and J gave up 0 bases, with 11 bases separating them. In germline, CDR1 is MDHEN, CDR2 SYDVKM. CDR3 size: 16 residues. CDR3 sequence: CASSFIPRATNEKLFF. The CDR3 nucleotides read TGTGCCAGCAGTTTTATCCCGAGGGCAACTAATGAAAAACTGTTTTTT.

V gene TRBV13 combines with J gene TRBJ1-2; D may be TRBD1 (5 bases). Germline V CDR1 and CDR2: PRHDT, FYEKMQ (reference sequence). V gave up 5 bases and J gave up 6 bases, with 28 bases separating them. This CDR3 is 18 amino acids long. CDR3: CASSLSGTQPGKGDGYTF. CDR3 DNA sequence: TGTGCCAGCAGCCTCTCGGGCACCCAACCAGGGAAGGGCGATGGCTACACCTTC.

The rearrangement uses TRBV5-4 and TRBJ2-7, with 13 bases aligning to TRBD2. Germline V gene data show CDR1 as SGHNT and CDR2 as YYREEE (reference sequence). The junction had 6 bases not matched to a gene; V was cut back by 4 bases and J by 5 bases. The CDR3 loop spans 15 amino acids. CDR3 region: CASSVGTSGMDEQYF. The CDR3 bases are TGTGCCAGCAGCGTTGGGACTAGCGGGATGGACGAGCAGTACTTC.

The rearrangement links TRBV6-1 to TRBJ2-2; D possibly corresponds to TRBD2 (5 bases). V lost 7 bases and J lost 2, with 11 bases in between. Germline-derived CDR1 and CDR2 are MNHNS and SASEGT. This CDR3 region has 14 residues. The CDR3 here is CASIRDLNTGELFF. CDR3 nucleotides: TGTGCCAGCATACGGGATTTAAACACCGGGGAGCTGTTTTTT.

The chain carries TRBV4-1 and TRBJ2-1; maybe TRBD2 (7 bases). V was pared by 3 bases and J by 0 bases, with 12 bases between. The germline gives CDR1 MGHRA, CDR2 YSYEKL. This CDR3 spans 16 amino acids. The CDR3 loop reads CASSQRGGSSYNEQFF. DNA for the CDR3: TGCGCCAGCAGCCAGAGGGGGGGCAGCTCCTACAATGAGCAGTTCTTC.

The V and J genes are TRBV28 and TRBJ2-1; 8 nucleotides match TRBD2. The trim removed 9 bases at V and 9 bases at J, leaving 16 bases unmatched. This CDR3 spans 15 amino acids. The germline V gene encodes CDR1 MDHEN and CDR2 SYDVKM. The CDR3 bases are TGTGCCAGTGAGGTGGCGGGAGGAGGGGAGAGTGAGCAGTTCTTC. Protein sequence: CASEVAGGGESEQFF. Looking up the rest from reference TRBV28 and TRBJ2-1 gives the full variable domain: DVKVTQSSRYLVKRTGEKVFLECVQDMDHENMFWYRQDPGLGLRLIYFSYDVKMKEKGDIPEGYSVSREKKERFSLILESASTNQTSMYLCASEVAGGGESEQFFGPGTRLTVL.

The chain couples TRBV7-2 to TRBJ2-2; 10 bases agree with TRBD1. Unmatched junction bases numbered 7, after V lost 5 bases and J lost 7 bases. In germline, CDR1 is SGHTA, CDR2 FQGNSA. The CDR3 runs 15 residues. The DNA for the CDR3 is TGTGCCAGCAGCCCGGGACAGGGGAGGGGCGGGGAGCTGTTTTTT. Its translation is CASSPGQGRGGELFF.

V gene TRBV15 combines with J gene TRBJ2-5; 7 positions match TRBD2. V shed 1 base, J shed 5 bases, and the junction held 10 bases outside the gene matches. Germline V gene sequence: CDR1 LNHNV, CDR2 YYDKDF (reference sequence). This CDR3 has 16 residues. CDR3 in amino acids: CATSRGPPREWETQYF. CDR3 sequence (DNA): TGTGCCACCAGCAGAGGCCCCCCGCGGGAGTGGGAGACCCAGTACTTC.

DNA of the CDR3: TGTGCCAGCAGCGTAGTTCCAGCCTCCTACGAGCAGTACTTC. Its protein is CASSVVPASYEQYF. The gene calls are TRBV9 and TRBJ2-7; no clear D. The CDR3 consists of 14 residues. Trimming cost V 0 bases and J 0 bases, with 7 bases left between them. CDR1 and CDR2 (germline): SGDLS, YYNGEE.

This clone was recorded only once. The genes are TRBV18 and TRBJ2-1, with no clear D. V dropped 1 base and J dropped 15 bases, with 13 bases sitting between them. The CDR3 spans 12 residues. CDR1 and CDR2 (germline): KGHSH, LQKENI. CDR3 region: CASSPLGSTGFF. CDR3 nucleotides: TGTGCCAGCTCACCACTAGGGTCCACGGGGTTCTTC.

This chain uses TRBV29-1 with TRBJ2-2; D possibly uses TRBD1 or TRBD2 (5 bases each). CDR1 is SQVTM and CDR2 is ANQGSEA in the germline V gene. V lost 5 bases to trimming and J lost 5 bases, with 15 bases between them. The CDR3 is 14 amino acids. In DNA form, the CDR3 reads TGCAGCGTTCCAGCCGGGACGACTACCGGGGAGCTGTTTTTT. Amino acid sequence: CSVPAGTTTGELFF.

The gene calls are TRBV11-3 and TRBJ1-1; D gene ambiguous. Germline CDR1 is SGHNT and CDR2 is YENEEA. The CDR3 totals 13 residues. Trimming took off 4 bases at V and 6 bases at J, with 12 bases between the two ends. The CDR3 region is CASSSGPLAEAFF. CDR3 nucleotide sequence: TGTGCCAGCAGCTCGGGCCCATTAGCTGAAGCTTTCTTT.

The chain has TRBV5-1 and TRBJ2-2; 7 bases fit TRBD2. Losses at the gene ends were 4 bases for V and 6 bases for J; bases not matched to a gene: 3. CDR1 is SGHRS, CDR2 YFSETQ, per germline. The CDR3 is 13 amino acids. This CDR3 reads CASSRTRPGELFF. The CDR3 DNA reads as TGCGCCAGCAGCCGGACTAGGCCCGGGGAGCTGTTTTTT.

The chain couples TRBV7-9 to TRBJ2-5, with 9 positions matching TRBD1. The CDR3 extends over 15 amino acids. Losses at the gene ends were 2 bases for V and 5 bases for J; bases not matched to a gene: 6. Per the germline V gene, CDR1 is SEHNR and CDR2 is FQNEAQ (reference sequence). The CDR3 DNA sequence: TGTGCCAGCAGCTTAATCCGGACAGGGGCCGAGACCCAGTACTTC. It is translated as CASSLIRTGAETQYF.

The CDR3 sequence is CASSFKFQETQYF. The CDR3 nucleotides are TGTGCCAGCAGCTTCAAATTCCAAGAGACCCAGTACTTC. This sequence joins TRBV7-4 and TRBJ2-5; D remains unclear. The CDR3 is 13 amino acids. Trimming removed 3 bases at V and 1 base at J, with 6 bases between. Germline CDR1 and CDR2: SGHVT and SQSDAQ.

CDR3 nucleotide sequence: TGTGCCAGCAGCCTGAACCCCGGACAGGGGTTTCCGTACTTC. Protein product: CASSLNPGQGFPYF. This chain links TRBV11-2 with TRBJ2-7, with 9 positions matching TRBD1. After removal of 5 bases from V and 12 bases from J, the junction contained 14 bases not matched to a gene. The germline V gene encodes CDR1 SGHAT and CDR2 FQNNGV. The CDR3 has 14 amino acids.

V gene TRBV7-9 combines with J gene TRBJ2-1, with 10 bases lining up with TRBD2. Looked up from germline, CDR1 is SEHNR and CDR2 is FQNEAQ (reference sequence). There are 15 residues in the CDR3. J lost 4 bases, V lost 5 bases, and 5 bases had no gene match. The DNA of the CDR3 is TGTGCCAGCAGCCCAGCGGGAGGGGAGTACAATGAGCAGTTCTTC. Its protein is CASSPAGGEYNEQFF. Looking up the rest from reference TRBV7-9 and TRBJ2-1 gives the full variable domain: DTGVSQNPRHKITKRGQNVTFRCDPISEHNRLYWYRQTLGQGPEFLTYFQNEAQLEKSRLLSDRFSAERPKGSFSTLEIQRTEQGDSAMYLCASSPAGGEYNEQFFGPGTRLTVL.

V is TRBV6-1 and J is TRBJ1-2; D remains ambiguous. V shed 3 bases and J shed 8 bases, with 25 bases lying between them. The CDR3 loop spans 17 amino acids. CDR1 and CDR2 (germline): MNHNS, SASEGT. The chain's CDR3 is CASSDLPGLGPPWGYTF. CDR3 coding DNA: TGTGCCAGCAGTGATCTCCCAGGATTAGGCCCGCCGTGGGGCTACACCTTC.

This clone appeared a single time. The CDR3 nucleotides read TGTGCCAGCAGATTACGGAAGTTTCCGAACACCGGGGAGCTGTTTTTT. Its protein product is CASRLRKFPNTGELFF. This chain links TRBV28 with TRBJ2-2; D call uncertain. This CDR3 is 16 amino acids long. V lost 6 bases to trimming and J lost 0 bases, with 14 bases between them. Germline CDR1 reads MDHEN; CDR2 reads SYDVKM.